These 2 T cell receptor beta chains were all obtained from the same sample, sequenced in a study of CD8 T cells in ankylosing spondylitis listed by TCRdb under 2017. The library was made by 5' RACE. The sequencing machine was an Illumina HiSeq 2500. The public sequencing data were trimmed at Q25 with fastp and processed into clonotypes with MiXCR by TCRdb, which kept only in-frame beta chains. Rows merge per CDR3 protein into single entries with the most common DNA and genes. The sample records around 390,000 distinct CDR3 sequences, about 20% of which are singletons. The top ten clonotypes cover about 16% of the sample. These receptors are not linked to any known antigen. What the study reported, not specific to this receptor: A TCR beta motif made up of several highly homologous amino acid variants appeared to be characteristic of blood from ankylosing spondylitis patients.

The specimen sequenced was blood, either unsorted or a sorted T cell fraction (not recorded which). These TCRs come from a male donor with ankylosing spondylitis.

The rearrangement links TRBV28 to TRBJ2-7; tentatively, D is TRBD1 (5 bases). The CDR3 consists of 12 residues. Trimming pared 6 bases from V and 4 bases from J, leaving 10 bases between. CDR1 and CDR2 (germline): MDHEN, SYDVKM. The CDR3 bases are TGTGCCAGCAGGCCAGGGATTTACGAGCAGTACTTC. Translation gives CASRPGIYEQYF.

Many counts were recorded for this clonotype. The chain has TRBV7-2 and TRBJ2-2; TRBD1 matches 8 bases. V dropped 3 bases and J dropped 5; count of bases not matched to a gene: 2. The germline V gene has CDR1 SGHTA and CDR2 FQGNSA. The CDR3 is 14 residues long. CDR3 region: CASSFNRGTGELFF. The CDR3 DNA reads as TGTGCCAGCAGCTTTAACAGGGGGACCGGGGAGCTGTTTTTT.